The 30 T cell receptor beta chains below all came from one sample that was sequenced in a study of vaccination effects on CD4 cells after COVID-19. Produced via immunoSEQ multiplex PCR; TCRdb's table is partial and in-frame only. The sample contains fewer than 65,000 clones, around 75% of which appear only once. Prior to sequencing, the ViraFEST assay stimulated PBMC with viral peptide pools, which expanded the antigen-specific CD4+ T cells. After roughly 11 days in culture, the CD4+ T cells were isolated. Vaccinated participants had no history of SARS-CoV-2 infection and tested negative for nucleocapsid antibodies. These receptors have no identified antigens. Sequencing was performed on CD4+ T cells from PBMCs cultured with HCoV-OC43 spike peptides, taken before COVID-19 vaccination. Subset given: HCoV-OC43 spike overlapping peptide pool stimulation. The receptors shown here come from a human donor who received a COVID-19 vaccine.

V gene TRBV7-8 combines with J gene TRBJ1-6; D uncertain. Germline lookup yields CDR1 SGHVS and CDR2 FQNEAQ. Trimming cost V 5 bases and J 3 bases, with 11 bases left between them. This CDR3 region has 15 residues. The CDR3: CASSTRESYNSPLHF. The DNA of the CDR3 is TGTGCCAGCAGCACGCGGGAAAGCTATAATTCACCCCTCCACTTT.

The rearrangement uses TRBV7-2 and TRBJ2-1; maybe TRBD2 (6 bases). This CDR3 has 16 residues. CDR1 and CDR2 (germline): SGHTA, FQGNSA. Trimming pared 2 bases from V and 3 bases from J, leaving 14 bases between. The CDR3 coding sequence is TGTGCCAGCAGCTTAAGGTCTAGCGTGGGCTACAATGAGCAGTTCTTC. Protein sequence: CASSLRSSVGYNEQFF.

J is TRBJ2-4 and V is TRBV2; D tentatively fits TRBD1 or TRBD2 (5 bases each). V lost 6 bases to trimming and J lost 11 bases, with 20 bases between them. The germline gives CDR1 SNHLY, CDR2 FYNNEI. This CDR3 region has 14 residues. The CDR3 nucleotides are TGTGCCAGCAGCGACCCGGGACCGGGGAGCTTTCAGTACTTC. Translation: CASSDPGPGSFQYF.

The chain links TRBV6-5 to TRBJ1-1; possible D gene TRBD1, 6 bases. V lost 5 bases to trimming and J lost 0 bases, with 7 bases between them. Germline-derived CDR1 and CDR2 are MNHEY and SVGAGI. The CDR3 covers 13 residues. The CDR3 nucleotides are TGTGCCAGCAGTAGGACAGTGAACACTGAAGCTTTCTTT. The encoded protein is CASSRTVNTEAFF.

The chain has TRBV19 and TRBJ2-1; 8 bases line up with TRBD1. J lost 10 bases, V lost 3 bases, and 5 bases had no gene match. The CDR3 sequence is 13 residues long. The germline gives CDR1 LNHDA, CDR2 SQIVND (reference sequence). DNA for the CDR3: TGTGCCAGTAGTATGGAAACAGGGGGAGAGCAGTTCTTC. Protein sequence: CASSMETGGEQFF.

This clone was counted once. This chain links TRBV7-8 with TRBJ2-7; D gene unclear. Trimming removed 5 bases at V and 0 bases at J, with 2 bases between. Germline loops: CDR1 SGHVS, CDR2 FQNEAQ. This CDR3 comprises 11 residues. The CDR3 loop is CASSPSYEQYV. The CDR3 region has the DNA TGTGCCAGCAGCCCCTCCTACGAGCAGTACGTC.

The V and J genes are TRBV18 and TRBJ2-7; D possibly corresponds to TRBD1 (5 bases). The germline gives CDR1 KGHSH, CDR2 LQKENI. This CDR3 has 15 residues. V was shortened by 2 bases and J by 2 bases, with 13 bases between the two germline ends. The CDR3 loop is CASSPSFDSPYEQYV. DNA of the CDR3: TGTGCCAGCTCACCAAGTTTCGACAGCCCCTACGAGCAGTACGTC.

V is TRBV7-8 and J is TRBJ2-5, with a possible D match to TRBD2 (6 bases). V was shortened by 2 bases and J by 6 bases, with 10 bases between the two germline ends. The CDR3 is made up of 13 amino acids. The germline gives CDR1 SGHVS, CDR2 FQNEAQ. The CDR3: CASSLSGVKTQYF. The CDR3, as DNA: TGTGCCAGCAGCTTATCGGGGGTGAAGACCCAGTACTTC.

The chain is built from TRBV18 and TRBJ1-4; no firm D call. CDR3 length equals 15 residues. The V and J ends lost 4 bases and 7 bases respectively, with 16 bases between them. Germline CDR1 is KGHSH and CDR2 is LQKENI. CDR3 region: CASSQNRESSEKLFF. The CDR3 DNA follows: TGTGCCAGCTCACAAAACCGGGAGAGTAGTGAAAAACTGTTTTTT.

The J gene is TRBJ1-2, the V gene TRBV6-1; a possible D gene is TRBD1 (5 bases). The germline V gene has CDR1 MNHNS and CDR2 SASEGT. V lost 0 bases and J 0 bases, leaving 14 bases between the germline ends. This CDR3 contains 17 residues. The CDR3 region has the DNA TGTGCCAGCAGTGAAGCGGCAGGGTCTTCTTCTAACTATGGCTACACCTTC. It codes for CASSEAAGSSSNYGYTF.

V and J are TRBV4-1 and TRBJ2-3; 7 bases are a match to TRBD1. This CDR3 region has 17 residues. The germline V gene encodes CDR1 MGHRA and CDR2 YSYEKL. V dropped 0 bases and J dropped 3; count of bases not matched to a gene: 9. CDR3 DNA: TGCGCCAGCAGCCAAGATCGGACAGGAACCACAACAGATACGCAGTATTTT. It codes for CASSQDRTGTTTDTQYF.

The V call is TRBV15, the J call TRBJ2-6, with 8 nucleotides matching TRBD1. J was trimmed by 3 bases and V by 0 bases; bases with no gene match: 1. CDR3 length: 16 residues. Germline CDR1 is LNHNV and CDR2 is YYDKDF (reference sequence). The CDR3: CATSRDGTGGANVLTF. The DNA of the CDR3 is TGTGCCACCAGCAGAGATGGGACAGGTGGGGCCAACGTCCTGACTTTC.

The rearrangement joins TRBV5-1 to TRBJ2-5; no clear D. With 0 bases removed from V and 2 bases from J, the gap between germline ends came to 11 bases. From germline, CDR1 is SGHRS and CDR2 YFSETQ. The CDR3 is 15 residues long. CDR3 loop: CASSLDIGVQETQYF. In DNA form, the CDR3 reads TGCGCCAGCAGCTTGGATATTGGCGTACAAGAGACCCAGTACTTC.

This chain joins TRBV5-6 and TRBJ1-1; D gene uncertain. In germline, CDR1 is SGHDT, CDR2 YYEEEE. The V and J ends lost 4 bases and 1 base respectively, with 14 bases between them. The length of the CDR3 is 15 residues. The CDR3 loop reads CASSPDGGQNTEAFF. The CDR3 nucleotides are TGTGCCAGCAGCCCGGACGGAGGCCAGAACACTGAAGCTTTCTTT.

This chain joins TRBV24-1 and TRBJ1-2, with D perhaps matching TRBD1 (5 bases). This CDR3 contains 14 residues. Germline-derived CDR1 and CDR2 are KGHDR and SFDVKD. Trimming pared 3 bases from V and 5 bases from J, leaving 12 bases between. The CDR3 DNA is TGTGCCACCAGTGATCTCGACAGAATGTATGGCTACACCTTC. Encoded protein: CATSDLDRMYGYTF.

This clone was counted between two and nine times. This chain joins TRBV29-1 and TRBJ2-2; 10 nucleotides align to TRBD2. The junction had 9 bases not matched to a gene; V was cut back by 7 bases and J by 4 bases. Germline loops: CDR1 SQVTM, CDR2 ANQGSEA. The CDR3 spans 15 residues. CDR3 residues: CSASGTSVFTGELFF. CDR3 sequence (DNA): TGCAGCGCCTCCGGGACTAGCGTCTTCACCGGGGAGCTGTTTTTT.

A few counts support this clone. The V call is TRBV10-3, the J call TRBJ2-7; no reliable D call. The CDR3 length is 14 residues. Germline-derived CDR1 and CDR2 are ENHRY and SYGVKD. The V gene lost 3 bases and the J gene lost 0 bases, with 9 bases spanning the gap. The CDR3 is CAISERPISYEQYV. Here the CDR3 DNA reads TGTGCCATCAGTGAACGGCCGATCTCCTACGAGCAGTACGTC.

The chain is built from TRBV6-6 and TRBJ1-2; TRBD1 aligns across 9 bases. The length of the CDR3 is 13 residues. The germline V gene encodes CDR1 MNHNY and CDR2 SVGAGI (reference sequence). Trimming at V came to 6 bases and at J to 7 bases, leaving 6 bases not matched to a gene. The CDR3 spells CASSAGTGFGYTF. The CDR3 DNA is TGTGCCAGCAGCGCCGGGACAGGGTTTGGCTACACCTTC.

The chain uses TRBV5-1 and TRBJ1-2; possibly TRBD1 for D (5 bases). V was pared by 5 bases and J by 6 bases, with 11 bases between. Germline CDR1 and CDR2: SGHRS and YFSETQ. CDR3 length: 12 residues. The chain's CDR3 is CASSTGEDGYTF. In nucleotides, the CDR3 is TGCGCCAGCAGTACGGGGGAGGATGGCTACACCTTC.

The chain has TRBV5-1 and TRBJ2-5; 12 positions match TRBD2. CDR3 length equals 16 residues. The germline V gene encodes CDR1 SGHRS and CDR2 YFSETQ. V lost 2 bases, J lost 2 bases, and 4 bases stayed unmatched. CDR3 bases: TGCGCCAGCAGCTTCGCCACTAGCGGGGGGCAAGAGACCCAGTACTTC. It encodes CASSFATSGGQETQYF.

This clone was detected a few times. The gene calls are TRBV5-4 and TRBJ2-1; 7 bases match TRBD1. The trim removed 0 bases at V and 2 bases at J, leaving 2 bases unmatched. Germline V gene sequence: CDR1 SGHNT, CDR2 YYREEE (reference sequence). The CDR3 has 15 residues. CDR3 protein: CASSLDRGAYNEQFF. For the CDR3, the DNA is TGTGCCAGCAGCTTGGACAGGGGAGCCTACAATGAGCAGTTCTTC. Looking up the rest from reference TRBV5-4 and TRBJ2-1 gives the full variable domain: ETGVTQSPTHLIKTRGQQVTLRCSSQSGHNTVSWYQQALGQGPQFIFQYYREEENGRGNFPPRFSGLQFPNYSSELNVNALELDDSALYLCASSLDRGAYNEQFFGPGTRLTVL.

The V gene is TRBV9, the J gene TRBJ2-3; D uncertain. Germline CDR1 SGDLS, CDR2 YYNGEE. Trimming stripped 0 bases from V and 4 bases from J, with 6 bases between. CDR3 length: 13 amino acids. The CDR3 sequence: CASSVAPADTQYF. The CDR3 bases are TGTGCCAGCAGCGTAGCCCCGGCAGATACGCAGTATTTT.

The V call is TRBV7-2, the J call TRBJ1-5; tentatively, D is TRBD1 (6 bases). Germline CDR1 reads SGHTA; CDR2 reads FQGNSA. The CDR3 extends over 19 amino acids. The V gene lost 1 base and the J gene lost 6 bases, with 25 bases spanning the gap. The chain's CDR3 is CASSLVGGLGQGYSQPQHF. The CDR3 DNA follows: TGTGCCAGCAGCTTAGTTGGGGGGCTGGGGCAGGGGTATAGTCAGCCCCAGCATTTT.

Only one count was recorded for this clone. This sequence joins TRBV24-1 and TRBJ1-4, with TRBD1 matching 7 bases. The trim removed 7 bases at V and 5 bases at J, leaving 12 bases unmatched. This CDR3 is built from 16 residues. Germline lookup yields CDR1 KGHDR and CDR2 SFDVKD. This CDR3 reads CATSPGTAQFNEKLFF. For the CDR3, the DNA is TGTGCCACCAGCCCAGGGACAGCGCAGTTCAATGAAAAACTGTTTTTT.

The V gene is TRBV19, the J gene TRBJ1-2, with D tentatively TRBD1 (5 bases). This CDR3 region has 15 residues. The germline V gene has CDR1 LNHDA and CDR2 SQIVND (reference sequence). The V end lost 1 base, the J end lost 0 bases, and 9 bases lay between the germline ends. CDR3 DNA: TGTGCCAGTAGTATAGTGGGACGAGCTAACTATGGCTACACCTTC. Its translation is CASSIVGRANYGYTF.

The rearrangement links TRBV6-6 to TRBJ1-6, with 7 nucleotides matching TRBD1. Trimming removed 0 bases from V and 5 bases from J; junction bases left unmatched: 4. Germline V lookup: CDR1 MNHNY, CDR2 SVGAGI (reference sequence). This CDR3 has 16 residues. The CDR3 sequence is CASSYSIQGHNSPLHF. CDR3 nucleotides: TGTGCCAGCAGTTACTCGATACAGGGGCATAATTCACCCCTCCACTTT.

The chain joins TRBV5-1 to TRBJ2-5; D remains ambiguous. Germline V gene sequence: CDR1 SGHRS, CDR2 YFSETQ. This CDR3 contains 15 residues. Trimming took 1 base from V and 1 from J, leaving 11 bases between them. The CDR3, as DNA: TGCGCCAGCAGCTTGCGCCCAGGACGCCAAGAGACCCAGTACTTC. This encodes CASSLRPGRQETQYF.

The chain is built from TRBV5-1 and TRBJ2-2; tentative D call: TRBD1 (7 bases). CDR1 is SGHRS and CDR2 is YFSETQ in the germline V gene. V was pared by 7 bases and J by 1 base, with 17 bases between. CDR3 length equals 16 residues. DNA for the CDR3: TGCGCCAGCTCCTCATTCCAGGGGGGGAACACCGGGGAGCTGTTTTTT. This gives the protein CASSSFQGGNTGELFF. Looking up the rest from reference TRBV5-1 and TRBJ2-2 gives the full variable domain: KAGVTQTPRYLIKTRGQQVTLSCSPISGHRSVSWYQQTPGQGLQFLFEYFSETQRNKGNFPGRFSGRQFSNSRSEMNVSTLELGDSALYLCASSSFQGGNTGELFFGEGSRLTVL.

The chain is built from TRBV12-3 or TRBV12-4 and TRBJ1-6; 8 bases agree with TRBD1. J gave up 10 bases and V 8 bases, and 7 bases lay outside the gene matches. This CDR3 has 13 amino acids. The CDR3 DNA is TGTGCCAGCGGTCGACAGGGGCGGTCACCCCTCCACTTT. It codes for CASGRQGRSPLHF.

J is TRBJ1-2 and V is TRBV5-1; weak D call: TRBD1 (6 bases). This CDR3 region has 13 residues. Germline lookup yields CDR1 SGHRS and CDR2 YFSETQ. Trimming shortened V by 4 bases and J by 2 bases, and 9 bases separated the two germline ends. The CDR3 is CASSPGQNYGYTF. Written as DNA, the CDR3 is TGCGCCAGCAGCCCGGGACAAAACTATGGCTACACCTTC.